Each of the 24 T cell receptor beta chains below was sequenced from the same sample in a study of graft-versus-host responses after intestinal transplantation. Assay: immunoSEQ multiplex PCR; the TCRdb copy retains only in-frame clones and omits some. Among tens of thousands of clones listed, around 94% were seen once. The sequencing here drew on PBMCs, taken 16 days after intestinal transplant. The origin of the receptors is a human patient who received an intestinal transplant, so some T cells may come from the graft donor.

The genes are TRBV9 and TRBJ1-1; tentatively, D is TRBD1 (5 bases). V was shortened by 3 bases and J by 4 bases, with 10 bases between the two germline ends. CDR1 is SGDLS and CDR2 is YYNGEE in the germline V gene. CDR3 length: 13 residues. The CDR3 DNA follows: TGTGCCAGCAGCGCCGGGACCTCCACTGAAGCTTTCTTT. As protein: CASSAGTSTEAFF.

CDR3 residues: CASSSIDTDYGYTF. The CDR3 bases are TGTGCCAGCAGCTCAATCGACACGGACTATGGCTACACCTTC. The J gene is TRBJ1-2, the V gene TRBV7-8; unclear D gene. With 4 bases removed from V and 3 bases from J, the gap between germline ends came to 12 bases. The CDR3 runs to 14 residues. Germline CDR1 reads SGHVS; CDR2 reads FQNEAQ.

Only one count was recorded for this clone. The rearrangement joins TRBV27 to TRBJ2-7; 7 bases map to TRBD1. Germline V CDR1 and CDR2: MNHEY, SMNVEV (reference sequence). CDR3 length equals 14 residues. Losses at the gene ends were 5 bases for V and 5 bases for J; bases not matched to a gene: 9. CDR3 protein: CASSLLPTGNEQYF. DNA for the CDR3: TGTGCCAGCAGTCTCCTCCCGACAGGGAACGAGCAGTACTTC.

V gene TRBV19 combines with J gene TRBJ2-5; 8 bases are shared with TRBD1. Germline CDR1 reads LNHDA; CDR2 reads SQIVND (reference sequence). The CDR3 has 14 residues. The V segment lost 5 bases and the J segment 5 bases; nucleotides outside the gene matches: 7. DNA of the CDR3: TGTGCCAGTAGTGCAAGACAGGGGCGGGAGACCCAGTACTTC. Translating it yields CASSARQGRETQYF.

The J gene is TRBJ1-4, the V gene TRBV28, with 9 bases that match TRBD1. The V segment lost 4 bases and the J segment 0 bases; nucleotides outside the gene matches: 3. From germline, CDR1 is MDHEN and CDR2 SYDVKM. The CDR3 is 16 amino acids. In DNA form, the CDR3 reads TGTGCCAGCAGTTCCCGACAGGGGGCAACTAATGAAAAACTGTTTTTT. This gives the protein CASSSRQGATNEKLFF.

V is TRBV19 and J is TRBJ2-7, with 7 bases identical to TRBD2. The CDR3 has 17 amino acids. The V and J ends lost 2 bases and 2 bases, in that order; junction bases with no gene match: 12. Germline CDR1 LNHDA, CDR2 SQIVND (reference sequence). CDR3 sequence reads: CASSIRTSGTLPYEQYF. CDR3 coding DNA: TGTGCCAGTAGTATAAGGACCAGCGGGACCCTCCCCTACGAGCAGTACTTC.

The V call is TRBV28, the J call TRBJ2-1, with a possible D match to TRBD2 (5 bases). Germline assignment: CDR1 MDHEN and CDR2 SYDVKM. CDR3 length equals 14 residues. V was trimmed by 2 bases and J by 3 bases, leaving 8 bases between them. The CDR3 DNA sequence: TGTGCCAGCAGTTTAGGAGGTTACTACAATGAGCAGTTCTTC. Amino acid sequence: CASSLGGYYNEQFF.

V is TRBV5-6 and J is TRBJ2-3; perhaps TRBD2 as D (6 bases). There are 17 residues in the CDR3. Trimming shortened V by 4 bases and J by 4 bases, and 22 bases separated the two germline ends. Germline V gene sequence: CDR1 SGHDT, CDR2 YYEEEE. In DNA, the CDR3 is TGTGCCAGCAGCCTCACCGGAGGGGCGGGAAATTCAGATACGCAGTATTTT. It translates to CASSLTGGAGNSDTQYF.

This rearrangement joins TRBV13 to TRBJ2-3; no reliable D call. This CDR3 spans 12 amino acids. In germline, CDR1 is PRHDT, CDR2 FYEKMQ (reference sequence). Trimming stripped 6 bases from V and 5 bases from J, with 9 bases between. CDR3 sequence (DNA): TGTGCCAGCAGACATACGGAAGATACGCAGTATTTT. It specifies CASRHTEDTQYF.

The V and J genes are TRBV7-2 and TRBJ1-3; D not resolved. Germline CDR1 reads SGHTA; CDR2 reads FQGNSA. Deletions cut 2 bases from V and 7 bases from J, with 3 bases between. The CDR3 contains 11 residues. The CDR3 sequence is CASSLSNTIYF. CDR3 coding DNA: TGTGCCAGCAGCTTATCGAACACCATATATTTT.

The V call is TRBV10-3, the J call TRBJ2-4; 7 bases are a match to TRBD2. This CDR3 spans 14 amino acids. V was clipped by 10 bases and J by 2 bases; unmatched bases: 8. The V gene's germline CDR1 is ENHRY and CDR2 SYGVKD. The CDR3 bases are TGTGCCACGGCCCCACTAGCGACCAAAAACATTCAGTACTTC. It encodes CATAPLATKNIQYF.

The chain recombines TRBV4-2 with TRBJ2-7, with D possibly TRBD2 on 5 matching bases. Trimming removed 1 base at V and 0 bases at J, with 7 bases between. Germline V gene data show CDR1 as LGHNA and CDR2 as YNFKEQ. The CDR3 totals 14 residues. In DNA form, the CDR3 reads TGTGCCAGCAGCCAAGTTCGGGACTCCTACGAGCAGTACTTC. This encodes CASSQVRDSYEQYF.

This chain links TRBV6-5 with TRBJ1-6; D ambiguous. Deletions cut 2 bases from V and 2 bases from J, with 10 bases between. The CDR3 is made up of 16 amino acids. Germline-derived CDR1 and CDR2 are MNHEY and SVGAGI. The CDR3 nucleotides are TGTGCCAGCAGTTACGAGGAGGCCCCCTATAATTCACCCCTCCACTTT. Translating gives CASSYEEAPYNSPLHF.

V is TRBV30 and J is TRBJ2-1; D possibly corresponds to TRBD1 (6 bases). V lost 2 bases to trimming and J lost 1 base, with 18 bases between them. Per the germline V gene, CDR1 is GTSNPN and CDR2 is SVGIG (reference sequence). The CDR3 has 17 residues. The CDR3 bases are TGTGCCTGGAGTACCAGTAGGGACACCTTTTCCTACAATGAGCAGTTCTTC. This gives the protein CAWSTSRDTFSYNEQFF.

This clone was observed a single time. The chain couples TRBV30 to TRBJ1-2, with D possibly matching TRBD1 (5 bases). CDR3 size: 17 residues. The germline CDR1 and CDR2 sequences are GTSNPN and SVGIG (reference sequence). The ends were cut back, 2 bases at V and 2 bases at J, with 21 bases in the middle. CDR3 sequence (DNA): TGTGCCTGGAGTACCCCAGGAACAGGCCTATGGAACTATGGCTACACCTTC. This encodes CAWSTPGTGLWNYGYTF.

V is TRBV30 and J is TRBJ1-4; D gene ambiguous. CDR1 is GTSNPN, CDR2 SVGIG, per germline (reference sequence). Trimming cost V 0 bases and J 7 bases, with 6 bases left between them. CDR3 length equals 12 residues. The CDR3 here is CAWSVQREKLFF. CDR3 coding DNA: TGTGCCTGGAGTGTACAGCGTGAAAAACTGTTTTTT.

The gene calls are TRBV7-9 and TRBJ2-7, with D perhaps matching TRBD1 or TRBD2 (5 bases each). Looked up from germline, CDR1 is SEHNR and CDR2 is FQNEAQ (reference sequence). Trimming cost V 5 bases and J 2 bases, with 19 bases left between them. The CDR3 length is 16 residues. The CDR3 reads CASSSEGTWGTYEQYF. In nucleotides, the CDR3 is TGTGCCAGCAGCAGCGAGGGGACCTGGGGGACCTACGAGCAGTACTTC.

This rearrangement joins TRBV5-1 to TRBJ2-7, with TRBD2 matching over 10 bases. This CDR3 region has 17 residues. The V and J ends lost 0 bases and 6 bases, in that order; junction bases with no gene match: 12. Germline V gives CDR1 SGHRS, CDR2 YFSETQ. The CDR3 DNA follows: TGCGCCAGCAGCTTGGCGTCTAGCGGGAGAGAGGGTGGCGAGCAGTACTTC. Translating gives CASSLASSGREGGEQYF.

V usage is TRBV27 and J usage is TRBJ1-2, with a possible D match to TRBD1 (5 bases). This CDR3 has 14 residues. V lost 4 bases to trimming and J lost 3 bases, with 12 bases between them. Germline values: CDR1 MNHEY, CDR2 SMNVEV (reference sequence). The CDR3 here is CASSSREEDYGYTF. DNA of the CDR3: TGTGCCAGCAGTTCCAGGGAAGAAGACTATGGCTACACCTTC.

In its sample, this clone was seen once. The rearrangement joins TRBV7-6 to TRBJ2-1; 11 bases match TRBD2. Looked up from germline, CDR1 is SGHVS and CDR2 is FNYEAQ. This CDR3 region has 17 residues. After removal of 4 bases from V and 4 bases from J, the junction contained 9 bases not matched to a gene. The CDR3 bases are TGTGCCAGCAGCTCATCCTCTAGCGGGAGGATTTACAATGAGCAGTTCTTC. Its translation is CASSSSSSGRIYNEQFF. The complete variable domain, with remaining parts taken from reference TRBV7-6 and TRBJ2-1, reads GAGVSQSPRYKVTKRGQDVALRCDPISGHVSLYWYRQALGQGPEFLTYFNYEAQQDKSGLPNDRFSAERPEGSISTLTIQRTEQRDSAMYRCASSSSSSGRIYNEQFFGPGTRLTVL.

This chain joins TRBV6-1 and TRBJ1-1; no reliable D call. Germline V gives CDR1 MNHNS, CDR2 SASEGT. The CDR3 runs to 8 residues. Deletions cut 8 bases from V and 12 bases from J, with 7 bases between. Here the CDR3 reads CASSGTFF. Here the CDR3 DNA reads TGTGCCAGCTCCGGGACTTTCTTT.

The chain employs TRBV5-6 and TRBJ2-4; D gene ambiguous. V was trimmed by 2 bases and J by 0 bases, leaving 6 bases between them. The CDR3 is 14 amino acids. Germline V gene data show CDR1 as SGHDT and CDR2 as YYEEEE. The CDR3 sequence: CASSLILAKNIQYF. CDR3 in DNA: TGTGCCAGCAGCTTAATTCTAGCCAAAAACATTCAGTACTTC.

The chain recombines TRBV15 with TRBJ2-6; D may correspond to TRBD1 or TRBD2 (5 bases each). V was cut by 0 bases and J by 0 bases, with 15 bases left in between. Per germline, CDR1 LNHNV and CDR2 YYDKDF (reference sequence). The CDR3 totals 19 residues. CDR3 region: CATSRDVLGRRSGANVLTF. The DNA of the CDR3 is TGTGCCACCAGCAGAGACGTCCTGGGACGTCGCTCTGGGGCCAACGTCCTGACTTTC.

The J gene is TRBJ2-1, the V gene TRBV5-6, with 8 bases matching TRBD2. The V segment lost 6 bases and the J segment 6 bases; nucleotides outside the gene matches: 11. The CDR3 totals 15 residues. Germline V gene lookup returns CDR1 SGHDT and CDR2 YYEEEE. The chain's CDR3 is CASNLQREFLNEQFF. For the CDR3, the DNA is TGTGCCAGCAATCTCCAGCGGGAGTTTCTCAATGAGCAGTTCTTC. Full variable domain (rest looked up from reference TRBV5-6 and TRBJ2-1): DAGVTQSPTHLIKTRGQQVTLRCSPKSGHDTVSWYQQALGQGPQFIFQYYEEEERQRGNFPDRFSGHQFPNYSSELNVNALLLGDSALYLCASNLQREFLNEQFFGPGTRLTVL.